This TCR beta chain originates from a study of response to subunit inactivated influenza vaccine. Study findings and constraints: Each seasonal influenza vaccination, the authors suggested, recruits few new T cells.

This clonotype occurred a few times. The antigen is unknown. The CDR3 has 13 amino acids. V was trimmed by 3 bases and J by 3 bases, leaving 9 bases between them. TCRdb re-analysed the RT-PCR reads in MiXCR, keeping a single row per CDR3 protein. The sample has 300,000 to 350,000 distinct CDR3 sequences, around a fifth seen once. This TCR was recovered from a man aged 50 to 69 who received an inactivated influenza vaccine. Sequences were derived from PBMCs from blood, sampled about 20 months after vaccination. V is TRBV12-3 or TRBV12-4 and J is TRBJ2-7; the D gene is possibly TRBD1 (5 bases). DNA of the CDR3: TGTGCCAGCAGTTTTGGACACAACTACGAGCAGTACTTC. Translating it yields CASSFGHNYEQYF.